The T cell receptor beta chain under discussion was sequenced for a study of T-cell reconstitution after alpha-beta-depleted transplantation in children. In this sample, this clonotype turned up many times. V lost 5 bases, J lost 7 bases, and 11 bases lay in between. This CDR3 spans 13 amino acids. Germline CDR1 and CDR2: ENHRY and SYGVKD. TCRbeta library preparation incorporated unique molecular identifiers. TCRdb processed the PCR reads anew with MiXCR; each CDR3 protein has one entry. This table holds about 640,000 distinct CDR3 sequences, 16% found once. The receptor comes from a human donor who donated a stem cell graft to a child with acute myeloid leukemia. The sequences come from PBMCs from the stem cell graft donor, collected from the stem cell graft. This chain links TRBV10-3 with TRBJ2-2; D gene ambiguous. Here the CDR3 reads CAISPPSGGELFF. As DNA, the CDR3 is TGTGCCATCAGTCCCCCGTCGGGCGGGGAGCTGTTTTTT.